This T cell receptor beta chain was recovered during a study of T cell repertoires and leukemia-associated antigens. Study-level information: Effective reads per sample ranged from roughly 3.3 to 5.5 million. General study findings and limits: V, J, VDJ and CDR3 counts did not differ significantly among groups. No direct test of specificity or function was done for expanded clones.

CD3+ T cells were rested overnight without fetal bovine serum. This clonotype is classed as medium-sized. Its antigen remains unknown. The V end was cut by 5 bases, the J end by 6 bases, with 17 bases between. This CDR3 is 15 amino acids long. TCRdb processed the 5' RACE reads anew with MiXCR; each CDR3 protein has one entry. The sample carries some 11,000 distinct CDR3 sequences, roughly two fifths recorded once. V gene TRBV12-3 or TRBV12-4 combines with J gene TRBJ2-1; D is perhaps TRBD1 (5 bases). The sequence was collected from a female donor in good health. Source material: CD3+ T cells sorted from blood and cultured. This CDR3 reads CASSPRWGPGNEQFF. CDR3 bases: TGTGCCAGCAGTCCCCGCTGGGGCCCAGGCAATGAGCAGTTCTTC.